Described below is a single T cell receptor (beta chain) sequence and its context. This CDR3 spans 14 amino acids. Germline V gene lookup returns CDR1 SGHNT and CDR2 YENEEA. The sample belongs to a study of T cell repertoires in ileal Crohn's disease. Sequencing used immunoSEQ multiplex PCR; TCRdb keeps in-frame clones, though not all of them. Of more than 9,000 clones listed, around three quarters are singletons. The source of this sequence is an adult with Crohn's disease. The chain combines TRBV11-3 with TRBJ2-5, with TRBD1 as a possible D gene (6 bases). The closer fit of TRBJ2-7 to the DNA end suggests the J call may be wrong. Sequenced sample: ileal tissue. In DNA form, the CDR3 reads TGTGCCAGCAGCACCGGGACACCGCCCTACGAGCAGTACTTC. This codes for CASSTGTPPYEQYF.